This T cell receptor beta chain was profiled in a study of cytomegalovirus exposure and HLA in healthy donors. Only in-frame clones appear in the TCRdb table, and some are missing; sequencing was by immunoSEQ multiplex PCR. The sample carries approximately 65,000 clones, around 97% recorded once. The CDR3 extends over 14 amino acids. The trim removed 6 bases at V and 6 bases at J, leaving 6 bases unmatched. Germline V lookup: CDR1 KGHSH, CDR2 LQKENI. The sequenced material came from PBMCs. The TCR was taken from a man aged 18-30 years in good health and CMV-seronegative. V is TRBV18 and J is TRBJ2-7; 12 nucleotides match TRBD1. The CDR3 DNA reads TGTGCCAGCTCTACCGGGACAGGGGGCGTCGAGCAGTACTTC. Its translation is CASSTGTGGVEQYF.